This T cell receptor beta chain was obtained from a study of somatic mutations in cytotoxic T cells in rheumatoid arthritis. Whole-study results and caveats: Between rheumatoid arthritis patients and age-matched healthy controls, CD8+ T-cell clonality showed no significant difference. Healthy controls did not share the age-linked increase in CD8+ clonality seen in rheumatoid arthritis patients.

With respect to this clone: Its antigen is currently unknown.

Isolation of the CD4+ and CD8+ populations was accomplished via positive magnetic bead selection, with purity assessed by flow cytometry. Sequencing was performed with immunoSEQ multiplex PCR; in TCRdb, only in-frame clones are kept and a portion is missing. The top ten clones hold over 13% of a sample with just over 20,000 clones, approximately 82% of them seen once. V was trimmed by 4 bases and J by 4 bases, leaving 15 bases between them. CDR1 and CDR2 (germline): SGDLS, YYNGEE. This CDR3 has 14 residues. The source of this sequence is an adult with rheumatoid arthritis. The chain couples TRBV9 to TRBJ2-7; D is possibly TRBD2 (6 bases). Specimen: CD8+ T cells sorted from blood. The CDR3 bases are TGTGCCAGCAGCCCCGGGGCGGGATATTACGAGCAGTACTTC. This encodes CASSPGAGYYEQYF.